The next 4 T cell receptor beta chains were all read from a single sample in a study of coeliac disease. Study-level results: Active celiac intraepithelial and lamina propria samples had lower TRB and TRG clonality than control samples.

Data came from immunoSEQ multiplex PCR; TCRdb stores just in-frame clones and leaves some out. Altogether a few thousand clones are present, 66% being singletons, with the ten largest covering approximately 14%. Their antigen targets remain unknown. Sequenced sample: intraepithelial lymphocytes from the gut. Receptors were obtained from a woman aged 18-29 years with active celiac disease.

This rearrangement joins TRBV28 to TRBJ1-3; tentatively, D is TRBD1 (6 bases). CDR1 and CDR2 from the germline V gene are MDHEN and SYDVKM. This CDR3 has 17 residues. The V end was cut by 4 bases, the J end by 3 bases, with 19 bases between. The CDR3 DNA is TGTGCCAGCAGTTGGGGGGGTACAGGGAGGTTTGGAAACACCATATATTTT. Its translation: CASSWGGTGRFGNTIYF.

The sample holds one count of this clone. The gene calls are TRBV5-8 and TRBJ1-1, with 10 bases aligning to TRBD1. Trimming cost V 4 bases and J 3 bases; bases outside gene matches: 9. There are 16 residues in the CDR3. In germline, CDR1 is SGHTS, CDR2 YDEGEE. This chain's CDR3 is CASSPPLDRGHTEAFF. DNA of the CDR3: TGTGCCAGCAGCCCCCCCCTCGACAGGGGGCACACTGAAGCTTTCTTT.

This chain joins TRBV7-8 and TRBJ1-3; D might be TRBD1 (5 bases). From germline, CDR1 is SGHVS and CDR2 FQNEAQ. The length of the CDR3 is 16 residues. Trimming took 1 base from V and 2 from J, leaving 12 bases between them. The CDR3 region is CASSLVLGLAGNTIYF. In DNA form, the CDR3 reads TGTGCCAGCAGCTTAGTTTTGGGGCTGGCTGGAAACACCATATATTTT.

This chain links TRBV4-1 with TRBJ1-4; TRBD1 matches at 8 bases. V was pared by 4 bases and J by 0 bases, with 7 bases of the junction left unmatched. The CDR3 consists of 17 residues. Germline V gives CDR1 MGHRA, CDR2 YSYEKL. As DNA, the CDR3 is TGCGCCAGCAGCCTCTCGGGACAGGCTGCAACTAATGAAAAACTGTTTTTT. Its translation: CASSLSGQAATNEKLFF.